This T cell receptor (beta chain) derives from a study of PD-1 blockade in classical Hodgkin lymphoma. Points from the study as a whole: TCR diversity rose significantly by C4D1 in CD4+ but not CD8+ cells. Baseline TCR diversity was reportedly lower in newly diagnosed patients than healthy donors.

V lost 4 bases, J lost 4 bases, and 6 bases stayed unmatched. Germline CDR1 reads SGHRS; CDR2 reads YFSETQ. The CDR3 spans 14 residues. The sample's time point: cycle 4 day 1 (C4D1), after less than 7 weeks of nivolumab. Each of the patients experienced relapse following autologous stem cell transplantation, and their brentuximab vedotin exposure differed. The table came from immunoSEQ multiplex PCR; TCRdb's copy has only in-frame clones and leaves some out. The sample lists some 96,000 clones, approximately 94% occurring once. In regard to this clone: Its specificity is unknown.

This TCR came from a human donor with classical Hodgkin lymphoma. The chain carries TRBV5-1 and TRBJ2-5, with TRBD1 matching over 8 bases. The sequenced sample was peripheral blood mononuclear cells (PBMCs), obtained before the fourth cycle of nivolumab. The CDR3: CASSQTGVVETQYF. In nucleotides, the CDR3 is TGCGCCAGCAGCCAGACAGGGGTAGTAGAGACCCAGTACTTC.